The text below deals with one T cell receptor beta chain. Its specificity is not known. This may stem from a read error, because a much larger clone lies one nucleotide away. The conserved final phenylalanine or tryptophan is absent from the CDR3, which likely points to a read error. It is unclear where the CDR3 begins or ends on the DNA, so no DNA is shown, and the CDR3 is as TCRdb lists it. As to time point: persistent/refractory GD, antithyroid drugs over 5 years with positive TRAb. Generation of the TCR library employed RNA extracted from PBMCs. 12 amino acids form the CDR3, both terminal residues included. In germline, CDR1 is MDHEN, CDR2 SYDVKM. This entry comes from a study of regulatory T cells in long-lasting Graves disease. Study findings and constraints: TRBV28, TRBJ1-2 and TRBJ2-5 were segments that persistent disease favored. No thyroid tissue was studied; the work used peripheral blood only.

Sequencing libraries for TCR beta were prepared with iRepertoire HTBI primers and Arm-PCR of CDR3 regions. Authors' methods: Gene usage covered 55 to 70 TRBV and more than 13 TRBJ segments. TCRdb independently ran MiXCR on the multiplex PCR reads; one entry per CDR3 protein. The V and J calls reflect TCRdb's pipeline rather than the authors' work. This table has about 470,000 distinct CDR3 sequences, around a fifth appearing once. The chain uses TRBV28 and TRBJ2-3. This specimen was peripheral blood mononuclear cells (PBMCs), taken when the disease was refractory, from a patient treated with antithyroid drugs. The clonotype was recovered from a female donor with Graves disease. CDR3 residues: CASSSHSYEQYY.